The rows below give T cell receptor beta chains drawn from one sample of a study of T cells in Graves' hyperthyroidism and ophthalmopathy. TCRdb processed the multiplex PCR reads anew with MiXCR; each CDR3 protein has one entry. Of around 300,000 distinct CDR3 sequences listed, roughly 13% are singletons. What was sequenced was blood. These receptors were collected from a woman aged 25 to 39 with Graves' hyperthyroidism that later progressed to Graves' ophthalmopathy. The CDR3 runs from the conserved cysteine through the conserved F or W. D genes are given only for firm matches. Size tells how often a clone was seen (once, few, many) or the class of an expanded clone, and some rows leave it out.

CDR3	DNA	V	size	J	D	length
CASSSGQDTEAFF	TGTGCCAGCAGTTCCGGGCAGGACACTGAAGCTTTCTTT	TRBV7-9	many	TRBJ1-1	.	13
CASSPEGTDYNEQFF	TGTGCCAGCAGCCCGGAAGGGACGGACTACAATGAGCAGTTCTTC	TRBV7-3	many	TRBJ2-1	.	15
CAKRELAGGYEQYF	TGTGCGAAGAGAGAACTAGCGGGAGGGTACGAGCAGTACTTC	TRBV2	.	TRBJ2-7	TRBD2	14
CASSPAPLPNLFF	TGTGCCAGCAGCCCCGCCCCACTCCCGAATCTGTTCTTC	TRBV28	few	TRBJ2-1	.	13
CASSQGLAVTGELFF	TGCGCCAGCAGCCAGGGACTAGCCGTAACCGGGGAGCTGTTTTTT	TRBV5-1	many	TRBJ2-2	TRBD2	15
CASRSYNEQFF	TGTGCTTCACGCTCCTACAATGAGCAGTTCTTC	TRBV19	few	TRBJ2-1	.	11
CASSLDTRGSGEQYF	TGTGCCAGCAGCTTAGATACGCGGGGGTCGGGCGAGCAGTACTTC	TRBV7-2	many	TRBJ2-7	TRBD2	15
CASSLRATETQYF	TGTGCCAGCAGTTTGAGGGCCACAGAGACCCAGTACTTC	TRBV28	many	TRBJ2-5	.	13
CASSQGGGRGQYF	TGTGCCAGCTCCCAGGGAGGGGGCCGTGGGCAGTATTTT	TRBV18	many	TRBJ2-3	.	13
CASSLETGNYNEQFF	TGTGCCAGCAGTTTAGAGACAGGGAACTACAATGAGCAGTTCTTC	TRBV28	few	TRBJ2-1	TRBD1	15
CASSSDVGEQYF	TGTGCCAGCAGCTCGGACGTCGGCGAGCAGTACTTC	TRBV7-3	many	TRBJ2-7	.	12
CASSSTDSEGWQPQHF	TGTGCCAGCAGTTCGACAGACAGTGAAGGTTGGCAGCCCCAGCATTTT	TRBV12-3/TRBV12-4	.	TRBJ1-5	.	16
CSAYEPGQLYYEQYF	TGCAGTGCTTACGAGCCGGGACAACTCTACTACGAGCAGTACTTC	TRBV20-1	many	TRBJ2-7	.	15
CASSGFHRDETQYF	TGTGCCAGCAGCGGATTTCACAGGGACGAGACCCAGTACTTC	TRBV19	.	TRBJ2-5	.	14
CASSLGTAGKNEQFF	TGTGCCAGCAGCCTTGGGACAGCCGGTAAGAATGAGCAGTTCTTC	TRBV3-1	many	TRBJ2-1	TRBD1	15
CSAWGGGSFNEQFF	TGCAGTGCCTGGGGGGGCGGGAGCTTCAATGAGCAGTTCTTC	TRBV20-1	once	TRBJ2-1	.	14
CASSFYGQYF	TGTGCCAGCAGCTTTTACGGGCAGTACTTC	TRBV13	many	TRBJ2-7	.	10
CSARDRSGSPDTQYF	TGCAGTGCTAGAGATCGAAGCGGGAGCCCAGATACGCAGTATTTT	TRBV20-1	.	TRBJ2-3	TRBD2	15
CASSILHEKGTYEQYF	TGTGCCAGTAGTATACTCCATGAGAAGGGGACCTACGAGCAGTACTTC	TRBV19	many	TRBJ2-7	.	16
CAISSSGPPGNTIYF	TGTGCCATCAGCTCTTCAGGGCCCCCTGGAAACACCATATATTTT	TRBV10-3	.	TRBJ1-3	.	15
CASRAATTDTQYF	TGTGCCAGCAGGGCTGCCACCACAGATACGCAGTATTTT	TRBV7-3	many	TRBJ2-3	.	13
CSAAGTSHVEQYF	TGCAGTGCGGCCGGGACTAGCCACGTCGAGCAGTACTTC	TRBV20-1	many	TRBJ2-7	TRBD2	13
CSAPSRAGGSYEQYF	TGCAGTGCTCCTTCTAGAGCGGGAGGCTCCTACGAGCAGTACTTC	TRBV20-1	many	TRBJ2-7	TRBD2	15
CASSLSTGFYEQYF	TGTGCCAGCAGTTTATCCACAGGGTTCTACGAGCAGTACTTC	TRBV27	many	TRBJ2-7	.	14
CASSATSTRSYEQYF	TGTGCCAGCAGCGCCACCTCCACCCGCTCCTACGAGCAGTACTTC	TRBV9	many	TRBJ2-7	.	15
CASSPAVDTDTQYF	TGCGCCAGCAGCCCAGCGGTTGACACAGATACGCAGTATTTT	TRBV4-3	many	TRBJ2-3	.	14
CASRGTVNTGELFF	TGTGCCAGCAGGGGGACCGTGAACACCGGGGAGCTGTTTTTT	TRBV12-3/TRBV12-4	many	TRBJ2-2	.	14
CASSVEGLAGATQYF	TGTGCCAGCAGCGTAGAGGGACTAGCGGGAGCCACTCAGTACTTC	TRBV9	few	TRBJ2-4	TRBD2	15
CASSRSGSLSYEQYF	TGTGCCAGCAGCCGAAGCGGGAGTCTTTCCTACGAGCAGTACTTC	TRBV28	many	TRBJ2-7	TRBD2	15
CSVVGTLNTGELFF	TGCAGCGTTGTAGGGACGTTGAACACCGGGGAGCTGTTTTTT	TRBV29-1	.	TRBJ2-2	.	14
CASSQVAGEQYF	TGCGCCAGCAGCCAAGTAGCAGGCGAGCAGTACTTC	TRBV4-3	many	TRBJ2-7	.	12
CASSSGGGQTEAFF	TGTGCCAGCAGTTCTGGTGGCGGGCAGACTGAAGCTTTCTTT	TRBV28	.	TRBJ1-1	.	14
CSAGRALETQYF	TGCAGTGCAGGGAGGGCCCTCGAGACCCAGTACTTC	TRBV20-1	.	TRBJ2-5	TRBD2	12
CASTEGHRWADTQYF	TGTGCCAGCACTGAGGGACATAGGTGGGCAGATACGCAGTATTTT	TRBV2	many	TRBJ2-3	.	15
CASSSRDSPYEQYF	TGTGCCAGCAGCTCCCGGGACAGTCCCTACGAGCAGTACTTC	TRBV11-3	many	TRBJ2-7	TRBD1	14
CASSQQGADTEAFF	TGTGCCAGCAGTCAACAGGGGGCGGACACTGAAGCTTTCTTT	TRBV12-3/TRBV12-4	many	TRBJ1-1	TRBD1	14
CASSDSVGSSTDTQYF	TGTGCCAGCAGTGACTCTGTAGGTTCTAGCACAGATACGCAGTATTTT	TRBV6-4	.	TRBJ2-3	.	16
CASSNQGLNTEAFF	TGTGCCAGCAGCAACCAAGGGCTGAACACTGAAGCTTTCTTT	TRBV7-9	many	TRBJ1-1	.	14
CASTASATNYGYTF	TGTGCCAGTACCGCTTCCGCTACTAACTATGGCTACACCTTC	TRBV19	few	TRBJ1-2	.	14
CASSFEGGSYNEQFF	TGTGCCAGCAGTTTCGAGGGAGGCTCCTACAATGAGCAGTTCTTC	TRBV6-1	many	TRBJ2-1	.	15
CASSLTSSGGGELFF	TGTGCCAGCAGCTTAACGAGTAGCGGAGGCGGGGAGCTGTTTTTT	TRBV7-3	many	TRBJ2-2	.	15
CASSQVQGWYQPQHF	TGCGCCAGCAGCCAAGTACAGGGATGGTATCAGCCCCAGCATTTT	TRBV4-1	few	TRBJ1-5	.	15